This is a list of T cell receptor beta chains from one sample in a study of beta chain features in type 1 diabetes. The protocol was immunoSEQ multiplex PCR, while the TCRdb copy is restricted to in-frame clones and leaves out a portion. The table has a few hundred thousand clones, roughly 11% seen once. What was sequenced was central memory CD4+ T cells from blood. These receptor sequences come from a man aged 18 to 35 in good health. CDR3s include the opening cysteine and the closing phenylalanine or tryptophan. The order of the fields is CDR3 length, D gene, V gene, clone size, J gene, CDR3 DNA, CDR3 protein. D genes are given only for firm matches. Clone size is not always given. Where it is, it says once, few, many or a class for expanded clones.

14	.	TRBV5-1	few	TRBJ2-1	TGCGCCAGCAGCCCCGGGGTACCCTACAATGAGCAGTTCTTC	CASSPGVPYNEQFF
13	.	TRBV7-9	few	TRBJ1-2	TGTGCCAGCAGCTTAGAATTTAACTATGGCTACACCTTC	CASSLEFNYGYTF
15	.	TRBV5-1	.	TRBJ1-1	TGCGCCAGCAGCTCCCCTTCGAGCCCGAACACTGAAGCTTTCTTT	CASSSPSSPNTEAFF
12	.	TRBV30	.	TRBJ2-3	TGTGCCTGGAGTGTATCCACAGATACGCAGTATTTT	CAWSVSTDTQYF
13	.	TRBV5-4	many	TRBJ2-3	TGTGCCAGCAGCTTGGATTCGACAGATACGCAGTATTTT	CASSLDSTDTQYF
14	TRBD2	TRBV27	.	TRBJ2-7	TGTGCCAGCAGCCCTCGGGGGGAGGTGTACGAGCAGTACTTC	CASSPRGEVYEQYF
11	.	TRBV20-1	few	TRBJ2-3	TGCAGTGCCCTTAGATCAGATACGCAGTATTTT	CSALRSDTQYF
12	.	TRBV28	few	TRBJ2-3	TGTGCCACCACAATGGGCACAGATACGCAGTATTTT	CATTMGTDTQYF
14	TRBD1	TRBV30	.	TRBJ1-5	TGTGCCTGGTACTTGAGGGACAGGGGTCAGTCCCAGCATTTT	CAWYLRDRGQSQHF
14	.	TRBV4-2	.	TRBJ2-5	TGTGCCAGCAGCCTCAAAGGGGGGGAAGAGACCCAGTACTTC	CASSLKGGEETQYF
13	.	TRBV29-1	few	TRBJ2-5	TGCAGCGTTGAAGTTGGGGGCGGGGAGACCCAGTACTTC	CSVEVGGGETQYF
12	.	TRBV29-1	.	TRBJ2-5	TGCAGCGTCGAAATGTACCAAGAGACCCAGTACTTC	CSVEMYQETQYF
13	.	TRBV6-5	few	TRBJ2-5	TGTGCCACGGCGCGGCGCGCGAGGGAGACCCAGTACTTC	CATARRARETQYF
17	TRBD1	TRBV13	.	TRBJ2-3	TGTGCCAGCAGCCCACGAGCCGGGACAGGAAAGACAGATACGCAGTATTTT	CASSPRAGTGKTDTQYF
13	TRBD1	TRBV9	.	TRBJ2-5	TGTGCCAGCAGCGTTCAGGGGGAAGAGACCCAGTACTTC	CASSVQGEETQYF
14	TRBD2	TRBV7-2	.	TRBJ2-5	TGTGCCAGCAGCCCGACTAGCGGGGGGGAGACCCAGTACTTC	CASSPTSGGETQYF
14	TRBD1	TRBV7-2	.	TRBJ2-5	TGTGCCAGCAGTTTTAACAGGGGGCAAGAGACCCAGTACTTC	CASSFNRGQETQYF
14	.	TRBV7-2	.	TRBJ2-7	TGTGCCAGCAGCTCGACGTTTAATTCCTACGAGCAGTACTTC	CASSSTFNSYEQYF
14	.	TRBV10-2	many	TRBJ2-1	TGCGCCAGCAGTGAGGGATGGGGATCCGGTGAGCAGTTCTTC	CASSEGWGSGEQFF
16	TRBD1	TRBV27	many	TRBJ2-1	TGTGCCAGCAGTTTTCAGGGGGCGCTCTCCTACAATGAGCAGTTCTTC	CASSFQGALSYNEQFF
14	.	TRBV29-1	many	TRBJ1-1	TGCAGCGTTGTTCAGGGGACATTTAACACTGAAGCTTTCTTT	CSVVQGTFNTEAFF
15	TRBD1	TRBV11-3	few	TRBJ2-3	TGTGCCAGCAGCTTAGGACAGGGGGCTTGGGATACGCAGTATTTT	CASSLGQGAWDTQYF
17	TRBD2	TRBV14	.	TRBJ2-1	TGTGCCAGCAGCCTATTGGGAGGGCCCAGCTCCTACAATGAGCAGTTCTTC	CASSLLGGPSSYNEQFF
14	.	TRBV10-3	.	TRBJ1-4	TGTGCCATCAGTGAGGGGGGATCTAATGAAAAACTGTTTTTT	CAISEGGSNEKLFF
16	.	TRBV29-1	.	TRBJ2-1	TGCAGCGTTGATCACCCTACAGGGACGCGGTACAATGAGCAGTTCTTC	CSVDHPTGTRYNEQFF
14	.	TRBV7-9	many	TRBJ2-5	TGTGCCAGCAGCTTGGTACAGGATAAAGAGACCCAGTACTTC	CASSLVQDKETQYF
11	.	TRBV7-9	many	TRBJ2-7	TGTGCCAGCAGCTTAGACCAGATTAAGTACTTC	CASSLDQIKYF
15	TRBD2	TRBV10-3	many	TRBJ2-3	TGTGCCATCAGTGAGGGGACTAGCGGAAAAGATACGCAGTATTTT	CAISEGTSGKDTQYF
14	.	TRBV4-2	once	TRBJ2-3	TGTGCCAGCAGCCAAGTCCAGGAGGCAGATACGCAGTATTTT	CASSQVQEADTQYF
16	TRBD2	TRBV30	.	TRBJ2-7	TGTGCCTGGAGTCCCCGGGGAGCGGGAGTATCGTACGAGCAGTACTTC	CAWSPRGAGVSYEQYF
15	.	TRBV30	few	TRBJ2-1	TGTGCCTGGAGTGTAAGGAGGACTTCCGTCGAGGAGCAGTTCTTC	CAWSVRRTSVEEQFF
15	.	TRBV18	.	TRBJ1-2	TGTGCCAGCTCACCTGGACGGGGGCAAGACTATGGCTACACCTTC	CASSPGRGQDYGYTF
17	.	TRBV25-1	.	TRBJ1-3	TGTGCCAGCAGTGGATATAAGGGGGATCGCTCTGGAAACACCATATATTTT	CASSGYKGDRSGNTIYF
14	TRBD2	TRBV5-1	.	TRBJ2-7	TGCGCCAGCAGCGGGGAGGGTGGCTCCTACGAGCAGTACTTC	CASSGEGGSYEQYF
14	.	TRBV28	many	TRBJ2-1	TGTGCCAGCAGTCGCCCGGCTAGAGGCTATGAGCAGTTCTTC	CASSRPARGYEQFF
13	.	TRBV29-1	.	TRBJ1-1	TGCAGCGCGTTGACAAACATGAACACTGAAGCTTTCTTT	CSALTNMNTEAFF
14	TRBD2	TRBV19	.	TRBJ2-1	TGTGCCAGTAGACGGACTAGCGGGCCGCCGGAGCAGTTCTTC	CASRRTSGPPEQFF
16	TRBD2	TRBV6-6	.	TRBJ2-5	TGTGCCAGCAGGTTGGGCCTAGCGGGAGTAGGTCAGACCCAGTACTTC	CASRLGLAGVGQTQYF
13	.	TRBV30	few	TRBJ1-1	TGTGCCTGGAGTGTTTCCGGGGGGAGTGAAGCTTTCTTT	CAWSVSGGSEAFF
16	TRBD1	TRBV29-1	.	TRBJ2-6	TGCAGCGTTGGGACAGGACTGCACGCTGGGGCCAACGTCCTGACTTTC	CSVGTGLHAGANVLTF
14	TRBD1	TRBV2	many	TRBJ1-2	TGTGCCAGCAGCGGACAGGGGGGCAACTATGGCTACACCTTC	CASSGQGGNYGYTF
14	TRBD1	TRBV5-1	.	TRBJ2-7	TGCGCCAGCAGCTCTTCGGGACAGTCCTACGAGCAGTACTTC	CASSSSGQSYEQYF